Given below is one TCR beta chain in context. What antigen it recognizes has not been identified. Base qualities are not provided; no much larger clone lies one nucleotide away. This sample is drawn from a study of blood T cell repertoires in COVID-19 (dated by TCRdb to 2019 to 2021). Regarding the complete study: Collaborator samples came from the United States, Italy and Spain and covered acute and convalescent phases of COVID-19. The prospective study material was composed of cDNA or gDNA derived from T cells, B-cell-depleted T cells, or PBMCs. The dataset comprised deeply sampled blood TCRbeta repertoires from subjects exposed to, actively infected with, or recovered from COVID-19. A freely available public database, intended as a resource for researchers studying the immune response to SARS-CoV-2, is where the repertoires were released. Samples were obtained from the ongoing ImmuneRACE study (first 160 participants) and from about 1,300 subjects provided by 6 global collaborators. Sample metadata almost always included a de-identified subject ID, COVID-19 status, age in years and sex. Where available, HLA class I and class II types were obtained from metadata supplied by the sample provider rather than from assay-based typing.

TCRbeta CDR3 regions were amplified from genomic DNA using the immunoSEQ Assay, a bias-controlled multiplex PCR. Processing in the source paper ran as follows. The number of nucleated cells in each sample was estimated from the amplification of reference gene primers within the assay. To quantify the absolute abundance of each unique TCRbeta CDR3 rearrangement, sequence reads were collapsed and filtered. For each sample, productive Simpson clonality was calculated as the square root of Simpson's diversity index across productive rearrangements. In its TCRdb copy, this immuneACCESS table keeps in-frame sequences only and misses some clones. Where compared with another copy, unresolved V genes explain less than half of these, and the others have no known cause. D and trimming come from the DNA, and the V and J calls and clone size come from that table. The sample includes some 78,000 clones, with around 80% observed a single time. Over 4.5% of the sample is taken by the ten largest.

The investigation overall reported the following: How much clinical and demographic metadata was included differed by source and by participant, and the metadata was provided uncurated.

Whole blood was collected in K2EDTA tubes by collaborating institutions according to the institutions' own protocols. For TCRbeta analysis, collaborator samples were shipped as frozen whole blood, as isolated PBMCs, or as DNA extracted from either sample type. Reading the germline V gene (reference sequence) gives CDR1 LNHDA and CDR2 SQIVND. Reading from cysteine to phenylalanine, the CDR3 counts 14 amino acids. The retained sequence is limited to the CDR3, 42 bases, with the frame set at the first base. A distance of 17 bases separates the germline ends of V and J, which lose 8 bases and 4 bases respectively.

This clonotype was obtained from a man aged 60 to 69 with active or convalescent COVID-19. Sequenced material: peripheral blood. The rearrangement joined TRBV19 to TRBJ2-5, with the D gene uncertain. The CDR3 protein is CASRGVFPRETQYF. The nucleotide sequence reads as follows: TGTGCCAGTCGAGGCGTGTTTCCACGAGAGACCCAGTACTTC.